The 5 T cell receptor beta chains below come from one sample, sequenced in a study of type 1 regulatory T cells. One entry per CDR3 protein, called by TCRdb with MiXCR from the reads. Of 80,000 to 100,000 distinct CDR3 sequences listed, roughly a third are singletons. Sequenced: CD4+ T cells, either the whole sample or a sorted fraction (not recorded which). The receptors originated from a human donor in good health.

This CDR3 reads CSARGLTNTGELFF. For the CDR3, the DNA is TGCAGTGCCCGAGGCCTAACAAACACCGGGGAGCTGTTTTTT. The rearrangement links TRBV20-1 to TRBJ2-2; no firm D call. Germline V gene sequence: CDR1 DFQATT, CDR2 SNEGSKA (reference sequence). Trimming left V 6 bases short and J 2 bases short, with 13 bases between. The CDR3 is 14 residues long.

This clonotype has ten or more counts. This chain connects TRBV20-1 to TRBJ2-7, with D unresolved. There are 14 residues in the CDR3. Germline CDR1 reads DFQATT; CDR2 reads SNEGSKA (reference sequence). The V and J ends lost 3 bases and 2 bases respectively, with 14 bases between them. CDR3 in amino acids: CSARGSKSPYEQYF. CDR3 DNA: TGCAGTGCTAGGGGCTCTAAGTCGCCCTACGAGCAGTACTTC.

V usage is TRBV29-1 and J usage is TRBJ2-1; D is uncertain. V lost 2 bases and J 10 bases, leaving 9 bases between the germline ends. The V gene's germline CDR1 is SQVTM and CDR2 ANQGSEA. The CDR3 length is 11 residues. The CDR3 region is CSVEMGAEQFF. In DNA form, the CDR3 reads TGCAGCGTTGAAATGGGCGCCGAGCAGTTCTTC.

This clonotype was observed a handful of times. CDR3 region: CASSASNDQPQHF. The DNA for the CDR3 is TGTGCCAGCAGTGCCAGCAACGATCAGCCCCAGCATTTT. This chain links TRBV12-3 or TRBV12-4 with TRBJ1-5; D gene uncertain. Trimming removed 5 bases from V and 5 bases from J, with 10 bases in between. This CDR3 contains 13 residues.

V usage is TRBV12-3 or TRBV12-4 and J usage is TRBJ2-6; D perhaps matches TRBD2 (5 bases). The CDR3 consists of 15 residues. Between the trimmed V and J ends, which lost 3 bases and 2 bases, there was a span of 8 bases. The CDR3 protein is CASSFVGAGANVLTF. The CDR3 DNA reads TGTGCCAGCAGTTTTGTCGGGGCTGGGGCCAACGTCCTGACTTTC.